A single sample gave rise to the 22 T cell receptor beta chains below, sequenced in a study of shared clonotypes between healthy human individuals. Measured with immunoSEQ multiplex PCR; TCRdb has only the in-frame clones, and not every one. The sample lists 980,000 or so clones; 70% to 85% were seen once. Sequenced material: memory CD4+ T cells sorted from blood. The subset: CD45RA-negative fraction. These receptors were taken from a man aged 18 to 30 in good health.

This sequence joins TRBV6-4 and TRBJ1-6, with a possible D match to TRBD1 (6 bases). This CDR3 spans 14 amino acids. V was shortened by 3 bases and J by 13 bases, with 16 bases between the two germline ends. The V gene's germline CDR1 is MRHNA and CDR2 SNTAGT. Written as DNA, the CDR3 is TGTGCCAGCAGTGAGGGGGCCTCGGGGGGGCCCCTCCACTTT. This translates into CASSEGASGGPLHF.

This clone has at least ten counts. The sample has other DNA sequences that encode this CDR3 too. This chain joins TRBV10-1 and TRBJ2-1; the D is unclear. CDR1 WNHNN and CDR2 SYGVQD come from the germline V gene (reference sequence). The CDR3 is 14 residues long. V shed 0 bases and J shed 5 bases, with 8 bases lying between them. In DNA form, the CDR3 reads TGCGCCAGCAGTGAGTCCGGCCGTGACAATGAGCAGTTCTTC. Translation gives CASSESGRDNEQFF.

This chain links TRBV7-9 with TRBJ2-2; D gene uncertain. Trimming pared 5 bases from V and 5 bases from J, leaving 12 bases between. The germline gives CDR1 SEHNR, CDR2 FQNEAQ (reference sequence). There are 14 residues in the CDR3. The CDR3 is CASSANPGTGELFF. CDR3 DNA: TGTGCCAGCAGCGCCAATCCGGGTACCGGGGAGCTGTTTTTT.

This clone was seen a handful of times. The V and J genes are TRBV2 and TRBJ2-1, with 10 bases fitting TRBD2. This CDR3 is 16 amino acids long. The V gene's germline CDR1 is SNHLY and CDR2 FYNNEI. V lost 6 bases and J lost 4; bases outside the gene matches: 9. CDR3 DNA: TGTGCCAGCAGGAGCAGGACTAGCGGTAGTTACAATGAGCAGTTCTTC. Amino acids: CASRSRTSGSYNEQFF.

The chain is built from TRBV29-1 and TRBJ1-2; D remains unclear. The CDR3 totals 12 residues. V lost 4 bases and J lost 7, with 13 bases in between. Germline-derived CDR1 and CDR2 are SQVTM and ANQGSEA. CDR3 sequence reads: CSVVPTAGGYTF. The CDR3 DNA reads as TGCAGCGTTGTACCGACGGCCGGTGGCTACACCTTC.

This clone was recorded only once. This chain links TRBV7-9 with TRBJ2-2; maybe TRBD1 (5 bases). The ends were cut back, 4 bases at V and 3 bases at J, with 12 bases in the middle. Germline CDR1 SEHNR, CDR2 FQNEAQ (reference sequence). This CDR3 comprises 15 residues. The CDR3: CASSSSDTYTGELFF. As DNA, the CDR3 is TGTGCCAGCAGCTCCTCGGACACTTACACCGGGGAGCTGTTTTTT.

This clone was seen a handful of times. The DNA of the CDR3 is TGCGCCAGCACGACTAGCGGTCGCAGCACAGATACGCAGTATTTT. Protein product: CASTTSGRSTDTQYF. The rearrangement links TRBV5-1 to TRBJ2-3; 9 bases match TRBD2. V lost 6 bases, J lost 0 bases, and 5 bases stayed unmatched. Germline CDR1 is SGHRS and CDR2 is YFSETQ. This CDR3 comprises 15 residues. Full variable domain (remainder filled in from reference TRBV5-1 and TRBJ2-3): KAGVTQTPRYLIKTRGQQVTLSCSPISGHRSVSWYQQTPGQGLQFLFEYFSETQRNKGNFPGRFSGRQFSNSRSEMNVSTLELGDSALYLCASTTSGRSTDTQYFGPGTRLTVL.

The chain is built from TRBV28 and TRBJ1-1; D is undetermined. Looked up from germline, CDR1 is MDHEN and CDR2 is SYDVKM. With 3 bases removed from V and 6 bases from J, the gap between germline ends came to 17 bases. This CDR3 spans 15 amino acids. The DNA of the CDR3 is TGTGCCAGCAGTTTGCCTGGGAGGGTTAACGCTGAAGCTTTCTTT. Translated, it gives CASSLPGRVNAEAFF.

The chain links TRBV11-2 to TRBJ2-7; D might be TRBD1 or TRBD2, each matching 6 bases. The V gene's germline CDR1 is SGHAT and CDR2 FQNNGV. The CDR3 totals 14 residues. Trimming shortened V by 8 bases and J by 0 bases, and 14 bases separated the two germline ends. The CDR3 region has the DNA TGTGCCAGCGCTGGGGGGCGGATCTCCTACGAGCAGTACTTC. Protein product: CASAGGRISYEQYF.

The chain recombines TRBV5-1 with TRBJ2-3, with TRBD2 matching over 8 bases. This CDR3 spans 15 amino acids. Per the germline V gene, CDR1 is SGHRS and CDR2 is YFSETQ. Losses at the gene ends were 4 bases for V and 4 bases for J; bases not matched to a gene: 8. This chain's CDR3 is CASSVSGERPDTQYF. DNA of the CDR3: TGCGCCAGCAGCGTTAGCGGGGAGAGACCAGATACGCAGTATTTT.

The chain combines TRBV2 with TRBJ2-7; no reliable D call. The CDR3 consists of 12 residues. The V gene's germline CDR1 is SNHLY and CDR2 FYNNEI. Trimming removed 1 base from V and 4 bases from J, with 5 bases in between. The CDR3 here is CASSEVHYEQYF. The CDR3, as DNA: TGTGCCAGCAGTGAAGTCCATTACGAGCAGTACTTC. Full variable domain (outside the CDR3, taken from reference TRBV2 and TRBJ2-7): EPEVTQTPSHQVTQMGQEVILRCVPISNHLYFYWYRQILGQKVEFLVSFYNNEISEKSEIFDDQFSVERPDGSNFTLKIRSTKLEDSAMYFCASSEVHYEQYFGPGTRLTVT.

The chain recombines TRBV29-1 with TRBJ1-3; D ambiguous. The CDR3 loop spans 13 amino acids. From germline, CDR1 is SQVTM and CDR2 ANQGSEA. Between the trimmed V and J ends, which lost 1 base and 2 bases, there was a span of 6 bases. CDR3 in amino acids: CSVEGGTGNTIYF. DNA of the CDR3: TGCAGCGTTGAAGGGGGAACTGGAAACACCATATATTTT. Full variable domain (remainder filled in from reference TRBV29-1 and TRBJ1-3): SAVISQKPSRDICQRGTSLTIQCQVDSQVTMMFWYRQQPGQSLTLIATANQGSEATYESGFVIDKFPISRPNLTFSTLTVSNMSPEDSSIYLCSVEGGTGNTIYFGEGSWLTVV.

V gene TRBV27 combines with J gene TRBJ2-2, with D unresolved. CDR3 length equals 14 residues. The V gene's germline CDR1 is MNHEY and CDR2 SMNVEV (reference sequence). V lost 0 bases and J 10 bases, leaving 12 bases between the germline ends. The CDR3 region is CASSLSKWGPELFF. The DNA of the CDR3 is TGTGCCAGCAGTTTATCGAAATGGGGTCCGGAGCTGTTTTTT.

The chain combines TRBV9 with TRBJ2-5; TRBD1 matches 8 bases. The trim removed 3 bases at V and 7 bases at J, leaving 11 bases unmatched. Germline CDR1 and CDR2: SGDLS and YYNGEE. The CDR3 length is 15 residues. CDR3 DNA: TGTGCCAGCAGCGAAGGGGGGCAGGGGACAGGGACCCAGTACTTC. This sequence encodes CASSEGGQGTGTQYF.

This chain's CDR3 is CASSGRLAGEYQETQYF. The CDR3 bases are TGTGCCAGTAGTGGGCGGCTAGCGGGGGAGTACCAAGAGACCCAGTACTTC. The chain uses TRBV19 and TRBJ2-5; TRBD2 matches at 10 bases. The CDR3 length is 17 residues. Looked up from germline, CDR1 is LNHDA and CDR2 is SQIVND (reference sequence). V shed 5 bases and J 0 bases; nucleotides not matched to a gene: 9.

This clone was detected only once. The chain employs TRBV18 and TRBJ1-1; no clear D gene. Trimming shortened V by 2 bases and J by 2 bases, and 12 bases separated the two germline ends. Germline lookup yields CDR1 KGHSH and CDR2 LQKENI. The CDR3 has 15 amino acids. The CDR3 reads CASSPINEGNTEAFF. The CDR3 nucleotides read TGTGCCAGCTCACCAATAAACGAGGGAAACACTGAAGCTTTCTTT.

The chain employs TRBV10-3 and TRBJ1-6, with 9 bases lining up with TRBD1. The CDR3 spans 15 residues. V dropped 1 base and J dropped 11; count of bases not matched to a gene: 6. From germline, CDR1 is ENHRY and CDR2 SYGVKD. Written as DNA, the CDR3 is TGTGCCATCAGTGAGTTGGGACAGGGTAAGACACCCCTCCACTTT. The encoded protein is CAISELGQGKTPLHF.

The chain is built from TRBV6-1 and TRBJ1-6, with D unresolved. Trimming cost V 10 bases and J 0 bases, with 4 bases left between them. The CDR3 runs 12 residues. Germline CDR1 is MNHNS and CDR2 is SASEGT. The CDR3 DNA is TGTGCCACACGCTCCTATAATTCACCCCTCCACTTT. It specifies CATRSYNSPLHF.

This clone was counted only a few times. This chain joins TRBV5-6 and TRBJ2-7; 9 nucleotides line up with TRBD2. V gave up 0 bases and J gave up 3 bases; unmatched junction bases: 10. The CDR3 length is 17 residues. The germline CDR1 and CDR2 sequences are SGHDT and YYEEEE. As DNA, the CDR3 is TGTGCCAGCAGCTTGGGGTCGCGGGAGGGCCTCAACTACGAGCAGTACTTC. Amino acid sequence: CASSLGSREGLNYEQYF.

Comments on this clone: This may stem from a read error, because a much larger clone lies one nucleotide away. The chain recombines TRBV6-6 with TRBJ2-2, with 7 nucleotides matching TRBD2. Germline CDR1 and CDR2: MNHNY and SVGAGI (reference sequence). This CDR3 has 12 amino acids. The V and J ends lost 6 bases and 5 bases, in that order; junction bases with no gene match: 0. This chain's CDR3 is CASSGGTGELFF. CDR3 nucleotides: TGTGCCAGCAGCGGGGGGACCGGGGAGCTGTTTTTT.

The genes are TRBV5-4 and TRBJ2-3; 10 bases match TRBD2. This CDR3 comprises 15 residues. V was clipped by 3 bases and J by 3 bases; unmatched bases: 4. Germline assignment: CDR1 SGHNT and CDR2 YYREEE (reference sequence). CDR3 nucleotides: TGTGCCAGCAGCTCTAAGCGGGAGGGGACAGATACGCAGTATTTT. It encodes CASSSKREGTDTQYF.

The V and J genes are TRBV2 and TRBJ1-6; D uncertain. The V gene lost 4 bases and the J gene lost 7 bases, with 14 bases spanning the gap. Germline values: CDR1 SNHLY, CDR2 FYNNEI. The CDR3 spans 15 residues. CDR3 protein: CASSGKAEANSPLHF. The DNA of the CDR3 is TGTGCCAGCAGTGGGAAAGCAGAGGCAAATTCACCCCTCCACTTT. The variable domain in full, completed from reference TRBV2 and TRBJ1-6, reads EPEVTQTPSHQVTQMGQEVILRCVPISNHLYFYWYRQILGQKVEFLVSFYNNEISEKSEIFDDQFSVERPDGSNFTLKIRSTKLEDSAMYFCASSGKAEANSPLHFGNGTRLTVT.